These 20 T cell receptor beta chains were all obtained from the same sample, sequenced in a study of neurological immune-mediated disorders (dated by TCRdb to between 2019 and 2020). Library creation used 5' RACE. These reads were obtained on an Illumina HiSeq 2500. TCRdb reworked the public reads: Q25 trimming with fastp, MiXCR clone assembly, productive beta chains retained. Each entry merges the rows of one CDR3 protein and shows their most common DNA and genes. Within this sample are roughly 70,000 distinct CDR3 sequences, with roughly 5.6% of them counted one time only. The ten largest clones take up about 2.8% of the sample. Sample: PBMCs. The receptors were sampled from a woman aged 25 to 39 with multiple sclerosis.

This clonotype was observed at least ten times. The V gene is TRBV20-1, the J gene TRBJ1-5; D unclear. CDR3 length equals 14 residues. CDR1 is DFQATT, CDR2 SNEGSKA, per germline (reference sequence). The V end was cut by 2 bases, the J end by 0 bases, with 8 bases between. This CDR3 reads CSARSIVSNQPQHF. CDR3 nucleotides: TGCAGTGCTAGATCCATCGTTAGCAATCAGCCCCAGCATTTT.

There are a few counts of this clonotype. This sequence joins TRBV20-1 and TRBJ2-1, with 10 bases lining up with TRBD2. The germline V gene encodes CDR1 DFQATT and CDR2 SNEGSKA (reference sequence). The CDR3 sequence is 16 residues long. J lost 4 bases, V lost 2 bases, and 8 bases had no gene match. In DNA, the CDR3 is TGCAGTGCTAGACAGCAGCGGGGGGGACGGTACAATGAGCAGTTCTTC. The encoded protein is CSARQQRGGRYNEQFF.

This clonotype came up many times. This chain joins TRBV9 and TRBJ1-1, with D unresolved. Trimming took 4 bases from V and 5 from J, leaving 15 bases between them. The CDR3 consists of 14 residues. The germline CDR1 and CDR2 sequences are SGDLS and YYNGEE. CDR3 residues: CASSPIGLRTEAFF. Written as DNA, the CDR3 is TGTGCCAGCAGCCCCATCGGCCTCCGGACTGAAGCTTTCTTT.

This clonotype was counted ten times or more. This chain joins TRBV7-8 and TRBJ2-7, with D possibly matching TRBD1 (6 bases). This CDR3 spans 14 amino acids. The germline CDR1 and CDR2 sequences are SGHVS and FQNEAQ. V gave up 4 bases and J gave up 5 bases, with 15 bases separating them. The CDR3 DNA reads TGTGCCAGCAGCTCCCGTACAGGGTCCCACGAGCAGTACTTC. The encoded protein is CASSSRTGSHEQYF.

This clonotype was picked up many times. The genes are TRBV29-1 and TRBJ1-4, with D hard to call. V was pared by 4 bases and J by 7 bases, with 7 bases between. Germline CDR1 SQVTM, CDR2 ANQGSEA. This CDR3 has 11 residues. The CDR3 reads CSVASPEKLFF. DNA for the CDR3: TGCAGCGTTGCATCACCTGAAAAACTGTTTTTT.

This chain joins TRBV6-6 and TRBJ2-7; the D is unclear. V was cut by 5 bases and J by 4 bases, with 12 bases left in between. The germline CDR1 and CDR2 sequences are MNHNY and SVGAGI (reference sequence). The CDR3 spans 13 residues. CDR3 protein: CASSPPSPYEQYF. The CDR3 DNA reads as TGTGCCAGCAGTCCCCCTTCTCCGTACGAGCAGTACTTC.

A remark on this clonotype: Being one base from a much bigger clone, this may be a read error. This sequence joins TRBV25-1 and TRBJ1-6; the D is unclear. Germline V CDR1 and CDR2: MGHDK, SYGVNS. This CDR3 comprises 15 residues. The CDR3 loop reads CASSELSSHNSPLNF. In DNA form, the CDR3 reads TGTGCCAGCAGTGAGTTAAGCTCCCATAATTCACCCCTCAACTTT.

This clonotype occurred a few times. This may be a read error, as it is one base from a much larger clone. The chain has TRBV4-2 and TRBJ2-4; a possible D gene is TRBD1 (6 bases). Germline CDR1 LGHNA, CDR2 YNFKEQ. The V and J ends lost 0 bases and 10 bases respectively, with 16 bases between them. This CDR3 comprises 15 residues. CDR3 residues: CASSQDATGREIQYF. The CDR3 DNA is TGTGCCAGCAGCCAAGACGCGACAGGTCGGGAAATTCAGTACTTC.

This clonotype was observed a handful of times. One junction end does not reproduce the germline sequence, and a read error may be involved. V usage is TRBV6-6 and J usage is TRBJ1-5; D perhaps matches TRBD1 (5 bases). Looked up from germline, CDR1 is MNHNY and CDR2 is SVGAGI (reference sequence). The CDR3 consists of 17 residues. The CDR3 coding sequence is TGTGCCAGCAGTTACCCGGTGTTGAGGGGCGAATATCAGCCCCAGAATTTT. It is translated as CASSYPVLRGEYQPQNF.

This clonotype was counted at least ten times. The CDR3 spells CASTRRERGDEQYF. The CDR3 DNA reads as TGTGCCAGCACCCGCAGGGAAAGAGGGGACGAGCAGTACTTC. The chain combines TRBV28 with TRBJ2-7; either TRBD1 or TRBD2 may supply D (5 bases each). This CDR3 has 14 residues. V was pared by 7 bases and J by 5 bases, with 18 bases between. Per germline, CDR1 MDHEN and CDR2 SYDVKM. The complete variable domain, with remaining parts taken from reference TRBV28 and TRBJ2-7, reads DVKVTQSSRYLVKRTGEKVFLECVQDMDHENMFWYRQDPGLGLRLIYFSYDVKMKEKGDIPEGYSVSREKKERFSLILESASTNQTSMYLCASTRRERGDEQYFGPGTRLTVT.

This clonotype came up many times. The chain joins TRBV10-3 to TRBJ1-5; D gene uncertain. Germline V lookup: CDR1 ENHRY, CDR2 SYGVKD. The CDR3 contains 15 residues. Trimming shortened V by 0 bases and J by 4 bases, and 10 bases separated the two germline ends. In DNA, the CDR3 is TGTGCCATCAGTGAGTCCGGAGGACGTAATCAGCCCCAGCATTTT. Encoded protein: CAISESGGRNQPQHF.

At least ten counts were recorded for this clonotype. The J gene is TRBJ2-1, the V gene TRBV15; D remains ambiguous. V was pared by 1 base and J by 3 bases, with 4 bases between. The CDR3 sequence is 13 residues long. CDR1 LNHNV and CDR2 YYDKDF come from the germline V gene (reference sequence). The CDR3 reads CATSRVLYNEQFF. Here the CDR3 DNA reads TGTGCCACCAGCAGAGTCCTCTACAATGAGCAGTTCTTC.

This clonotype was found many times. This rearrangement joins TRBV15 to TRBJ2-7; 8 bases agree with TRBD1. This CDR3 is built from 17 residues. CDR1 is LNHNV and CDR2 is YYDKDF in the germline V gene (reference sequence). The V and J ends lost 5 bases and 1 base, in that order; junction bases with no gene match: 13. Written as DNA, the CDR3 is TGTGCCACCAGCTCCTACCCTGGGACAGGTGATTCCTACGAGCAGTACTTC. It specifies CATSSYPGTGDSYEQYF.

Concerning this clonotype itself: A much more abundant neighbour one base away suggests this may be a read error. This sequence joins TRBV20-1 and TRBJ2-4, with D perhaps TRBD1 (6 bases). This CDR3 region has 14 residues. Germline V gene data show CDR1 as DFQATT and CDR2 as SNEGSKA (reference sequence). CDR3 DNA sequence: TGCAGTGCTCCTACAGGGTTCGACAAAAAAATTCAGTACTTC. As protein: CSAPTGFDKKIQYF.

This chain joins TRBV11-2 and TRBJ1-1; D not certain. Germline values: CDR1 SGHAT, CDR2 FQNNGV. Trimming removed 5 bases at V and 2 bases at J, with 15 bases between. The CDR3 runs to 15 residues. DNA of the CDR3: TGTGCCAGCAGCCGAGAACCGGGTAGCAACACTGAAGCTTTCTTT. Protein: CASSREPGSNTEAFF.

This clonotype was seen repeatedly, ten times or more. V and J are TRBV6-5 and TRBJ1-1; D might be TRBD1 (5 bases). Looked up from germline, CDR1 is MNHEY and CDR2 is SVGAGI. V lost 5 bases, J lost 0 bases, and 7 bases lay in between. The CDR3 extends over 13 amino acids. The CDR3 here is CASSRGLNTEAFF. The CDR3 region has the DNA TGTGCCAGCAGTCGGGGACTGAACACTGAAGCTTTCTTT.

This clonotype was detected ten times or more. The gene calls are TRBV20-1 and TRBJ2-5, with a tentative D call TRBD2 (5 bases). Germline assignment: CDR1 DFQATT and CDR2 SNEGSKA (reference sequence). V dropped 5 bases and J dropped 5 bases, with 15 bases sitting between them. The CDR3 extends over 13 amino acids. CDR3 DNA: TGCAGTGCTGCCCGCGGGCGGCAGGAGACCCAGTACTTC. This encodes CSAARGRQETQYF.

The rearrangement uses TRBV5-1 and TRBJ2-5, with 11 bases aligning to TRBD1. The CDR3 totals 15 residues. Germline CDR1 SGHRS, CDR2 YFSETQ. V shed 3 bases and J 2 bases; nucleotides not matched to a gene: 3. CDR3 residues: CASSWTGGWQETQYF. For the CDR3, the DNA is TGCGCCAGCAGCTGGACAGGGGGCTGGCAAGAGACCCAGTACTTC.

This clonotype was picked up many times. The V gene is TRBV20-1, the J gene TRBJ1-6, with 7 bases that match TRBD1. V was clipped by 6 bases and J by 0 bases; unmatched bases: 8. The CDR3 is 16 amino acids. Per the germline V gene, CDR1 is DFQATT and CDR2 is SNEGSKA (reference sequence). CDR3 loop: CSAPGGAGSYNSPLHF. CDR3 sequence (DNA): TGCAGTGCCCCAGGGGGGGCCGGCTCCTATAATTCACCCCTCCACTTT.

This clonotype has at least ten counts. CDR3 loop: CSVEHPQDRSNTEAFF. CDR3 in DNA: TGCAGCGTTGAACACCCCCAGGACAGGTCGAACACTGAAGCTTTCTTT. The J gene is TRBJ1-1, the V gene TRBV29-1; 7 positions match TRBD1. CDR3 size: 16 residues. J gave up 1 base and V 2 bases, and 10 bases lay outside the gene matches. CDR1 is SQVTM, CDR2 ANQGSEA, per germline.